Sequencing of this T cell receptor (beta chain) was carried out in a study of human T cells and chemical hapten exposure. TCRdb processed the RACE reads anew with MiXCR; each CDR3 protein has one entry. The table lists 74,000 or so distinct CDR3 sequences, around 10% of them singletons. This clonotype was seen a few times. The germline CDR1 and CDR2 sequences are LGHDT and YNNKEL (reference sequence). Trimming pared 4 bases from V and 8 bases from J, leaving 18 bases between. The CDR3 is 15 amino acids. As to time point: patch test 1, 2 weeks after DPC sensitization. Treatment here: therapeutic diphenylcyclopropenone sensitization with weekly scalp DPC.

The chain joins TRBV3-1 to TRBJ2-4; D is uncertain. The sample in question was whole blood, obtained in connection with sensitization to the hapten diphenylcyclopropenone (DPC). The sequence was obtained from a woman in her forties or fifties with alopecia areata. Some clones in this sample may be carry-over from other donors' samples. This CDR3 reads CASSPTFSGPDIQYF. The CDR3 nucleotides read TGTGCCAGCAGCCCTACTTTCAGTGGCCCCGACATTCAGTACTTC. Drawing the rest from reference TRBV3-1 and TRBJ2-4, the complete variable domain is DTAVSQTPKYLVTQMGNDKSIKCEQNLGHDTMYWYKQDSKKFLKIMFSYNNKELIINETVPNRFSPKSPDKAHLNLHINSLELGDSAVYFCASSPTFSGPDIQYFGAGTRLSVL.